The 3 T cell receptor beta chains listed next were all sequenced from one sample in a study of blood T cells in healthy people across ages (dated by TCRdb to the mid-2010s). Library creation used 5' RACE. Sequencing took place on an Illumina HiSeq 2500. A second about 7 to 11 cycle PCR used a sample-barcoded 5' primer and a J-beta primer mix. The public reads were run again by TCRdb, first through fastp at Q25 and then through MiXCR, and only productive beta chains were kept. Each entry merges the rows of one CDR3 protein and shows their most common DNA and genes. The sample table contains hundreds of thousands of distinct CDR3 sequences; only one count was recorded for roughly 41% of them. The ten largest account for around 30% of the sample. Sequenced sample: blood. The receptors originated from a man at least 80 years old in good health.

The chain uses TRBV6-1 and TRBJ2-1; TRBD2 matches at 9 bases. From germline, CDR1 is MNHNS and CDR2 SASEGT. CDR3 size: 18 residues. V trimming: 6 bases; J trimming: 8 bases; junction bases outside the gene matches: 20. The CDR3: CASRKLAGVTTTGDEQFF. The DNA of the CDR3 is TGTGCCAGCAGGAAACTAGCGGGCGTGACAACGACCGGCGATGAGCAGTTCTTC.

The CDR3 DNA reads TGTGCCAGCAGCTTATTTGCGCAGACCTACGAGCAGTACTTC. This codes for CASSLFAQTYEQYF. The V call is TRBV7-2, the J call TRBJ2-7; D is unclear. The CDR3 loop spans 14 amino acids. The V and J ends lost 2 bases and 2 bases respectively, with 10 bases between them. CDR1 is SGHTA and CDR2 is FQGNSA in the germline V gene.

The J gene is TRBJ1-5, the V gene TRBV4-1; D call uncertain. In germline, CDR1 is MGHRA, CDR2 YSYEKL. V was clipped by 0 bases and J by 3 bases, with 15 bases between them. The CDR3 spans 17 residues. This CDR3 is CASSQDTEPPTNQPQHF. Written as DNA, the CDR3 is TGCGCCAGCAGCCAAGATACGGAACCCCCTACCAATCAGCCCCAGCATTTT.